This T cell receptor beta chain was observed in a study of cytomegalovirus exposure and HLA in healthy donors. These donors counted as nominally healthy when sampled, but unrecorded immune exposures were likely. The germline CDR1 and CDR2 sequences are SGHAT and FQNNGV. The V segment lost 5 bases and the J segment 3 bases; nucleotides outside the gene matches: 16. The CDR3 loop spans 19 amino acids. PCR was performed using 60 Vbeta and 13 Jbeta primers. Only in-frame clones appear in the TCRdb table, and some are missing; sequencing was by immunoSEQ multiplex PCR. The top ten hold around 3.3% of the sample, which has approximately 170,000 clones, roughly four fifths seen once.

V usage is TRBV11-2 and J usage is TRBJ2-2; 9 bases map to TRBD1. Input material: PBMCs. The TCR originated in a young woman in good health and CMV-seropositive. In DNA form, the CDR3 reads TGTGCCAGCAGCCTGAAACAAACAGGGGGCGGTACGGACACCGGGGAGCTGTTTTTT. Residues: CASSLKQTGGGTDTGELFF.